The 13 T cell receptor beta chains in this list originate from one sample, sequenced in a study of CD4+ T cells in melanoma. Generated by immunoSEQ multiplex PCR, the TCRdb table keeps only in-frame clones and is missing some. The repertoire has around 100,000 clones, roughly 90% of them found once; the top ten carry 2.5% to 3.5%. The sequenced sample consisted of peripheral blood. All receptors derive from a human donor with melanoma.

This chain connects TRBV28 to TRBJ1-2; D may be TRBD1 (6 bases). The V end lost 8 bases, the J end lost 8 bases, and 21 bases lay between the germline ends. CDR1 and CDR2 from the germline V gene are MDHEN and SYDVKM. The CDR3 has 14 amino acids. CDR3 nucleotides: TGTGCCAGCCGACTTTCTCTGGGGGGCTGGGGCTACACCTTC. This translates into CASRLSLGGWGYTF.

V and J are TRBV7-3 and TRBJ2-5; D is unclear. Trimming shortened V by 2 bases and J by 5 bases, and 15 bases separated the two germline ends. The CDR3 is made up of 15 amino acids. Germline values: CDR1 SGHTA, CDR2 FQGTGA. The CDR3 DNA is TGTGCCAGCAGCTTAGGGCTCGGCGTGCAGGAGACCCAGTACTTC. It codes for CASSLGLGVQETQYF.

This chain connects TRBV5-4 to TRBJ1-1; D is uncertain. V was clipped by 1 base and J by 2 bases, with 9 bases between them. This CDR3 comprises 14 residues. Germline lookup yields CDR1 SGHNT and CDR2 YYREEE (reference sequence). CDR3 amino acids: CASSLWTLNTEAFF. CDR3 DNA: TGTGCCAGCAGCTTGTGGACCCTCAACACTGAAGCTTTCTTT.

V usage is TRBV7-9 and J usage is TRBJ1-1, with 10 positions matching TRBD1. This CDR3 spans 13 amino acids. V trimming: 7 bases; J trimming: 4 bases; junction bases outside the gene matches: 3. CDR1 is SEHNR, CDR2 FQNEAQ, per germline (reference sequence). The chain's CDR3 is CASTGTGATEAFF. The CDR3 DNA reads TGTGCCAGCACCGGGACAGGGGCCACTGAAGCTTTCTTT.

This chain joins TRBV27 and TRBJ1-5; the D gene is possibly TRBD1 (6 bases). Trimming took off 4 bases at V and 0 bases at J, with 10 bases between the two ends. Germline V lookup: CDR1 MNHEY, CDR2 SMNVEV (reference sequence). The CDR3 runs 15 residues. CDR3 residues: CASSWTAGSNQPQHF. CDR3 in DNA: TGTGCCAGCAGTTGGACAGCGGGTAGCAATCAGCCCCAGCATTTT.

This clone has just one count. This rearrangement joins TRBV18 to TRBJ2-3; D is ambiguous. The length of the CDR3 is 12 residues. Trimming left V 2 bases short and J 3 bases short, with 3 bases between. In germline, CDR1 is KGHSH, CDR2 LQKENI. This CDR3 reads CASSPATDTQYF. The CDR3 nucleotides read TGTGCCAGCTCACCAGCTACAGATACGCAGTATTTT.

The chain carries TRBV4-1 and TRBJ2-2; 8 bases line up with TRBD1. Germline V CDR1 and CDR2: MGHRA, YSYEKL. The V segment lost 0 bases and the J segment 5 bases; nucleotides outside the gene matches: 5. The CDR3 totals 16 residues. CDR3 region: CASSQDRGRGTGELFF. Here the CDR3 DNA reads TGCGCCAGCAGCCAAGACAGGGGGCGAGGTACCGGGGAGCTGTTTTTT.

The gene calls are TRBV28 and TRBJ2-6; D is possibly TRBD2 (5 bases). With 10 bases removed from V and 1 base from J, the gap between germline ends came to 14 bases. The germline CDR1 and CDR2 sequences are MDHEN and SYDVKM. The CDR3 length is 15 residues. CDR3 nucleotide sequence: TGTGCCACACGGGGATGGGCTTCTGGGGCCAACGTCCTGACTTTC. Residues: CATRGWASGANVLTF.

This clone showed up just a few times. The chain links TRBV18 to TRBJ1-5; 8 bases agree with TRBD1. This CDR3 has 14 amino acids. Per the germline V gene, CDR1 is KGHSH and CDR2 is LQKENI. V was clipped by 6 bases and J by 5 bases; unmatched bases: 6. For the CDR3, the DNA is TGTGCCAGCTCGTCAGGGGGCGACTATCAGCCCCAGCATTTT. It translates to CASSSGGDYQPQHF.

J is TRBJ2-1 and V is TRBV19; 8 bases align to TRBD1. Germline values: CDR1 LNHDA, CDR2 SQIVND (reference sequence). The CDR3 is 11 amino acids. The trim removed 4 bases at V and 12 bases at J, leaving 2 bases unmatched. The CDR3 coding sequence is TGTGCCAGTAGTAGGGGACAGGCGCAGTTCTTC. Its protein is CASSRGQAQFF.

The gene calls are TRBV5-5 and TRBJ2-2, with 10 bases aligning to TRBD1. CDR3 length: 17 amino acids. Per the germline V gene, CDR1 is SGHKS and CDR2 is YYEKEE (reference sequence). With 4 bases clipped from V and 3 bases from J, the junction kept 9 bases outside the gene matches. Here the CDR3 reads CASSGGGQGIYTGELFF. The CDR3 nucleotides read TGTGCCAGCAGCGGTGGGGGACAGGGGATCTACACCGGGGAGCTGTTTTTT. The variable domain in full, completed from reference TRBV5-5 and TRBJ2-2, reads DAGVTQSPTHLIKTRGQQVTLRCSPISGHKSVSWYQQVLGQGPQFIFQYYEKEERGRGNFPDRFSARQFPNYSSELNVNALLLGDSALYLCASSGGGQGIYTGELFFGEGSRLTVL.

This clone was seen only once. The chain links TRBV18 to TRBJ2-1; 10 positions match TRBD2. V was pared by 2 bases and J by 8 bases, with 6 bases of the junction left unmatched. Germline lookup yields CDR1 KGHSH and CDR2 LQKENI. The CDR3 runs 15 residues. The CDR3 protein is CASSPGTSAAHEQFF. DNA of the CDR3: TGTGCCAGCTCACCAGGGACTAGCGCCGCTCATGAGCAGTTCTTC.

This chain joins TRBV7-2 and TRBJ1-5; D unresolved. Trimming left V 1 base short and J 7 bases short, with 14 bases between. The CDR3 is 15 amino acids. Germline CDR1 SGHTA, CDR2 FQGNSA. CDR3 in amino acids: CASSLDYGREQPQHF. The CDR3 nucleotides are TGTGCCAGCAGCTTAGACTACGGGAGGGAGCAGCCCCAGCATTTT.